This passage covers 6 T cell receptor beta chains from one sample sequenced in a study of T cells expressing NK-cell markers. TCRdb re-analyzed the 5' RACE reads; it lists each CDR3 protein once, without DNA. Recorded here are roughly 150,000 distinct CDR3 sequences; the top ten clones represent less than 20%. Material: blood T cells: a sorted CD56 or NKG2C T cell subset, CD4+ or CD8+ T cells, or bulk PBMC T cells (not recorded which). The source of these receptors is a woman between 18 and 70 years old in good health.

This chain links TRBV7-3 with TRBJ2-3; the D call of TRBD2 rests on TCRdb alone, since no DNA is present to check it. The CDR3 is 15 residues long. The V gene's germline CDR1 is SGHTA and CDR2 FQGTGA. CDR3 protein: CASSRSGGAGDTQYF.

The rearrangement joins TRBV11-1 to TRBJ2-2; the D call from TCRdb, TRBD2, cannot be confirmed without DNA. CDR1 and CDR2 from the germline V gene are SGHAT and FQDESV (reference sequence). The CDR3 totals 16 residues. The CDR3 sequence: CASSAGRQGVTGELFF.

The chain carries TRBV2 and TRBJ2-5; TCRdb outputs TRBD1, but without DNA this stays unchecked. Germline CDR1 and CDR2: SNHLY and FYNNEI. The length of the CDR3 is 14 residues. The CDR3 sequence: CASRGQTSQETQYF.

This chain joins TRBV10-3 and TRBJ2-1; the TCRdb D gene call, TRBD2, has no DNA to confirm it. The CDR3 is made up of 16 amino acids. Germline V gene sequence: CDR1 ENHRY, CDR2 SYGVKD. This CDR3 reads CAISSSGGSSYNEQFF.

V usage is TRBV3-1 and J usage is TRBJ2-5; no DNA is available, so the TRBD2 call from TCRdb remains unchecked. Germline CDR1 LGHDT, CDR2 YNNKEL (reference sequence). CDR3 length: 13 residues. The CDR3 protein is CASSQRAGETQYF.

The rearrangement links TRBV9 to TRBJ2-7; the D call from TCRdb, TRBD2, cannot be confirmed without DNA. The CDR3 runs 15 residues. The germline V gene encodes CDR1 SGDLS and CDR2 YYNGEE. CDR3 amino acids: CASSARDSTSYEQYF.